One and the same sample provided the 3 T cell receptor beta chains below, sequenced in a study of cytomegalovirus exposure and HLA in healthy donors. The PCR contained 60 Vbeta and 13 Jbeta primers. Using immunoSEQ multiplex PCR, the repertoire was profiled, and TCRdb retains in-frame clones only, with some absent. The repertoire holds about 280,000 clones, with over 85% as singletons. The specimen sequenced was PBMCs. These receptors were obtained from a woman aged 18-30 years in good health and CMV-seronegative.

To note about this clone: At one boundary the junction diverges from the germline segment, which might be a read error. The rearrangement joins TRBV7-9 to TRBJ1-1, with TRBD1 as a possible D gene (6 bases). CDR3 length equals 12 residues. In germline, CDR1 is SEHNR, CDR2 FQNEAQ (reference sequence). The CDR3 reads CSSSLAGDEAFF. The CDR3 coding sequence is TGTTCCAGCAGCTTAGCAGGGGATGAAGCTTTCTTT.

This chain connects TRBV19 to TRBJ2-7; 7 nucleotides align to TRBD1. The germline V gene has CDR1 LNHDA and CDR2 SQIVND (reference sequence). The CDR3 is 15 amino acids. The V and J ends lost 4 bases and 4 bases, in that order; junction bases with no gene match: 10. This CDR3 reads CASSNPGTVHYEQYF. The CDR3 nucleotides are TGTGCCAGTAGTAATCCCGGGACAGTACATTACGAGCAGTACTTC.

J is TRBJ2-2 and V is TRBV29-1; no clear D. Germline loops: CDR1 SQVTM, CDR2 ANQGSEA. This CDR3 comprises 15 residues. The germline V and J ends were trimmed by 4 bases and 1 base, with 13 bases remaining between them. The CDR3 is CSVAGSSQNTGELFF. The CDR3 region has the DNA TGCAGCGTTGCGGGTTCCAGCCAGAACACCGGGGAGCTGTTTTTT.